The 10 T cell receptor beta chains listed next were all sequenced from one sample in a study of CD8 T cells in Susac syndrome. An input of roughly 0.5 to 1 ug of RNA was subjected to reverse transcription using random hexamers. TCRdb recomputed calls from the immunoSEQ multiplex PCR reads with MiXCR, one row per CDR3 protein. The repertoire consists of about 200,000 distinct CDR3 sequences, with more than 90% occurring once and the leading ten covering roughly 0.094%. Sequenced sample: CD4+ T cells from PBMCs. These TCRs come from a human donor with multiple sclerosis.

The chain recombines TRBV19 with TRBJ1-1; D unresolved. The germline CDR1 and CDR2 sequences are LNHDA and SQIVND (reference sequence). V was trimmed by 4 bases and J by 3 bases, leaving 6 bases between them. The CDR3 is 12 residues long. CDR3 in amino acids: CASSRVHTEAFF. In DNA, the CDR3 is TGTGCCAGTAGTAGGGTTCACACTGAAGCTTTCTTT.

The genes are TRBV11-1 and TRBJ2-1; D is unresolved. Germline V CDR1 and CDR2: SGHAT, FQDESV (reference sequence). This CDR3 spans 14 amino acids. V dropped 0 bases and J dropped 5 bases, with 8 bases sitting between them. The CDR3 loop is CASSLALSDNEQFF. The DNA for the CDR3 is TGTGCCAGCAGCTTAGCGCTGAGTGACAATGAGCAGTTCTTC. The variable domain in full, with the rest retrieved from reference TRBV11-1 and TRBJ2-1, is EAEVAQSPRYKITEKSQAVAFWCDPISGHATLYWYRQILGQGPELLVQFQDESVVDDSQLPKDRFSAERLKGVDSTLKIQPAELGDSAMYLCASSLALSDNEQFFGPGTRLTVL.

The chain employs TRBV5-1 and TRBJ1-2, with D unclear. In germline, CDR1 is SGHRS, CDR2 YFSETQ. The V end was cut by 0 bases, the J end by 6 bases, with 15 bases between. The CDR3 runs to 15 residues. CDR3 in DNA: TGCGCCAGCAGCTTGGCCGGGATACAGTCCCATGGCTACACCTTC. This gives the protein CASSLAGIQSHGYTF.

The J gene is TRBJ1-4, the V gene TRBV12-3 or TRBV12-4; perhaps TRBD1 as D (6 bases). This CDR3 spans 16 amino acids. V was trimmed by 5 bases and J by 0 bases, leaving 13 bases between them. The CDR3 sequence: CASSLGQTTTNEKLFF. The CDR3 DNA is TGTGCCAGCAGTCTTGGACAGACCACAACTAATGAAAAACTGTTTTTT.

This clonotype was detected a few times. The chain links TRBV19 to TRBJ1-1; D remains unclear. The V gene's germline CDR1 is LNHDA and CDR2 SQIVND (reference sequence). The CDR3 length is 12 residues. The V and J ends lost 5 bases and 5 bases respectively, with 9 bases between them. The CDR3 bases are TGTGCCAGTAGTCCGGGAAGGACTGAAGCTTTCTTT. Translated, it gives CASSPGRTEAFF.

This chain links TRBV6-5 with TRBJ2-7; D may be TRBD2 (6 bases). V was shortened by 4 bases and J by 7 bases, with 23 bases between the two germline ends. Germline V CDR1 and CDR2: MNHEY, SVGAGI. The CDR3 contains 16 residues. CDR3 region: CASSSPSGTDLREQYF. The CDR3 DNA is TGTGCCAGCAGTTCCCCCTCCGGGACTGATCTGCGGGAGCAGTACTTC.

The chain carries TRBV5-6 and TRBJ2-1; TRBD2 matches at 8 bases. The ends lost 0 bases at V and 4 bases at J; junction bases unmatched: 3. The CDR3 is 15 amino acids. Germline CDR1 reads SGHDT; CDR2 reads YYEEEE. The CDR3, as DNA: TGTGCCAGCAGCTTGGTCCTAGCGGGTTACAATGAGCAGTTCTTC. Its translation: CASSLVLAGYNEQFF.

The CDR3: CSVGGSASSYEQYF. Written as DNA, the CDR3 is TGCAGCGTTGGGGGCAGCGCGAGCTCCTACGAGCAGTACTTC. This chain uses TRBV29-1 with TRBJ2-7, with D possibly matching TRBD1 (5 bases). V gave up 4 bases and J gave up 0 bases, with 13 bases separating them. CDR3 length: 14 amino acids. CDR1 is SQVTM, CDR2 ANQGSEA, per germline.

The J gene is TRBJ2-1, the V gene TRBV5-1, with a weak D call TRBD1 (6 bases). Germline loops: CDR1 SGHRS, CDR2 YFSETQ. This CDR3 is 15 amino acids long. V lost 0 bases to trimming and J lost 3 bases, with 10 bases between them. CDR3 DNA: TGCGCCAGCAGCTTGGTGGACAGAGACTACAATGAGCAGTTCTTC. This sequence encodes CASSLVDRDYNEQFF.

In this sample, this clonotype turned up once. The V and J genes are TRBV30 and TRBJ1-2; TRBD1 matches 11 bases. This CDR3 contains 12 residues. CDR1 is GTSNPN and CDR2 is SVGIG in the germline V gene (reference sequence). Germline trimming cut 2 bases from V and 13 bases from J; bases unmatched to any gene: 6. The CDR3 DNA sequence: TGTGCCTGGAGTAGGACAGGGGGCTCTTGCACCTTC. Its translation is CAWSRTGGSCTF.